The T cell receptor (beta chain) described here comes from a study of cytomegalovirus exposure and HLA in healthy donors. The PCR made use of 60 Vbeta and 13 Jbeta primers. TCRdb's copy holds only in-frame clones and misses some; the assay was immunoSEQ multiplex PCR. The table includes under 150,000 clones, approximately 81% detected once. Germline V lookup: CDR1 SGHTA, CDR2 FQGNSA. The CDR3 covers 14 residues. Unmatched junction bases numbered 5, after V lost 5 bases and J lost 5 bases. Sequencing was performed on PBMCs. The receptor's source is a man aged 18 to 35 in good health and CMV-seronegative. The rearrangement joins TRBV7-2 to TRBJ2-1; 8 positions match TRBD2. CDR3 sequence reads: CASSTRTSHNEQFF. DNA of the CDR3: TGTGCCAGCAGCACACGGACTAGCCACAATGAGCAGTTCTTC.